This T cell receptor beta chain originates from a study of blood T cell repertoires in COVID-19. Study-level background: Samples of COVID-19 (acute and convalescent) were obtained from the United States, Italy and Spain.

This CDR3 is 12 amino acids long. Looked up from germline, CDR1 is LNHDA and CDR2 is SQIVND (reference sequence). The ends were cut back, 3 bases at V and 10 bases at J, with 12 bases in the middle. The sample holds one count of this clone. Method: immunoSEQ multiplex PCR; TCRdb's copy keeps in-frame clones and lacks some. The sample contains fewer than 350,000 clones, about 89% of which appear only once. The TCR comes from a woman aged 45-59 years who had recovered from COVID-19. The V gene is TRBV19, the J gene TRBJ1-1, with D unresolved. Sequencing was carried out using peripheral blood. The CDR3 loop is CASSIGGVGAFF. In DNA, the CDR3 is TGTGCCAGTAGTATCGGAGGAGTTGGAGCTTTCTTT.